Presented here are 29 T cell receptor beta chains from one specimen sequenced in a study of read filtering for tumor transcriptome and immune sequencing (dated by TCRdb to 2020 to 2021). The reads were generated on an Illumina HiSeq 4000. TCR libraries were constructed from 400 to 500 ng RNA using the Immunoverse kit, and molecular barcoded adaptors covering alpha/delta and beta/gamma chains were employed. The public reads were quality trimmed at Q25 with fastp and then assembled into clones with MiXCR by TCRdb, keeping productive beta chains. Every CDR3 protein is listed once, alongside the most common genes and DNA of its rows. The sample table holds around 41,000 distinct CDR3 sequences, of which about 11% were seen once. The ten largest clones add up to about 30% of the sample. Input material: a population of CD138-negative cells sorted from bone marrow. This specimen's cell subset or site label, interpreted: bone marrow mononuclear cells depleted of CD138+ plasma/myeloma cells by negative magnetic selection. Receptors originate from a donor at least 40 years old with multiple myeloma.

This clonotype was seen ten or more times. J is TRBJ1-4 and V is TRBV20-1; 7 positions agree with TRBD1. Germline values: CDR1 DFQATT, CDR2 SNEGSKA (reference sequence). V shed 6 bases, J shed 3 bases, and the junction held 13 bases outside the gene matches. This CDR3 spans 16 amino acids. The CDR3 loop is CSAEGQPPVSNEKLFF. CDR3 bases: TGCAGTGCGGAGGGACAGCCGCCTGTATCTAATGAAAAACTGTTTTTT.

The chain is built from TRBV4-1 and TRBJ2-3, with D unclear. The germline CDR1 and CDR2 sequences are MGHRA and YSYEKL. The CDR3 runs 17 residues. V gave up 4 bases and J gave up 4 bases, with 21 bases separating them. The CDR3 DNA reads as TGCGCCAGCAGCCGTCAGAATCTCCGGGCTGGCGCAGATACGCAGTATTTT. Protein sequence: CASSRQNLRAGADTQYF.

This clonotype was seen many times. This chain's CDR3 is CAISERQQETQYF. The CDR3 region has the DNA TGTGCCATCAGTGAACGACAGCAAGAGACCCAGTACTTC. The V call is TRBV10-3, the J call TRBJ2-5; tentative D call: TRBD1 (5 bases). V was cut by 3 bases and J by 2 bases, with 7 bases left in between. CDR1 ENHRY and CDR2 SYGVKD come from the germline V gene. The CDR3 has 13 residues.

Remarks on this clonotype: A read error may explain this, as a much larger clone is one base away. The chain combines TRBV28 with TRBJ1-2, with D possibly matching TRBD1 (5 bases). The CDR3 length is 14 residues. Germline loops: CDR1 MDHEN, CDR2 SYDVKM. The CDR3 coding sequence is TGTGCCCGCAGTGACACGACAGATAACTATGGCTACACCTTC. This codes for CARSDTTDNYGYTF.

This clonotype is large. The chain couples TRBV2 to TRBJ1-4, with D perhaps matching TRBD1 (5 bases). The V end lost 1 base, the J end lost 4 bases, and 7 bases lay between the germline ends. This CDR3 comprises 14 residues. The germline gives CDR1 SNHLY, CDR2 FYNNEI. The CDR3 spells CASSEEGDNEKLFF. Written as DNA, the CDR3 is TGTGCCAGCAGTGAAGAAGGGGATAATGAAAAACTGTTTTTT.

Concerning this clonotype: A read error is possible here, since a much larger clone lies one base away. CDR3 nucleotide sequence: TGTGCCAGCACGCTTCCGGGGGGGCTCGCAGCAGATACGCAGTATTTT. This translates into CASTLPGGLAADTQYF. This chain links TRBV6-5 with TRBJ2-3; 8 bases map to TRBD2. Germline trimming cut 7 bases from V and 4 bases from J; bases unmatched to any gene: 13. CDR1 and CDR2 (germline): MNHEY, SVGAGI. The CDR3 runs to 16 residues.

On this clonotype itself: Lacking the conserved final phenylalanine or tryptophan, this CDR3 likely reflects a read error. The chain has TRBV7-9 and TRBJ2-5; 10 nucleotides agree with TRBD1. CDR1 is SEHNR and CDR2 is FQNEAQ in the germline V gene (reference sequence). CDR3 length: 14 amino acids. The junction had 5 bases not matched to a gene; V was cut back by 4 bases and J by 6 bases. The DNA of the CDR3 is TGTGCCAGCAGCTCCGGGACAGGGGAACAGACCCAGTACCTC. This translates into CASSSGTGEQTQYL.

In its sample, this clonotype was seen many times. The rearrangement uses TRBV29-1 and TRBJ2-7; D not resolved. The CDR3 has 8 amino acids. CDR1 SQVTM and CDR2 ANQGSEA come from the germline V gene. Trimming stripped 4 bases from V and 7 bases from J, with 2 bases between. The DNA for the CDR3 is TGCAGCGTTGCGGAGCAGTACTTC. Translated: CSVAEQYF.

This clonotype was counted ten times or more. The J gene is TRBJ2-1, the V gene TRBV29-1; the match to TRBD1 covers 7 bases. V was pared by 4 bases and J by 6 bases, with 12 bases of the junction left unmatched. CDR3 length equals 15 residues. The germline V gene has CDR1 SQVTM and CDR2 ANQGSEA. As DNA, the CDR3 is TGCAGCGTTGGGCAGGGGGTAGGTGGAGGCAATGAGCAGTTCTTC. As protein: CSVGQGVGGGNEQFF.

There are many counts of this clonotype. The chain has TRBV28 and TRBJ2-3; possible D gene TRBD2, 5 bases. Germline CDR1 and CDR2: MDHEN and SYDVKM. The CDR3 has 13 amino acids. Trimming removed 5 bases at V and 3 bases at J, with 9 bases between. The CDR3 nucleotides read TGTGCCAGCAGTCCTCCGGGGACAGATACGCAGTATTTT. Translation gives CASSPPGTDTQYF.

This clonotype was seen at least ten times. The V gene is TRBV28, the J gene TRBJ2-1; D gene uncertain. Trimming pared 4 bases from V and 5 bases from J, leaving 15 bases between. The CDR3 has 15 residues. Looked up from germline, CDR1 is MDHEN and CDR2 is SYDVKM. The chain's CDR3 is CASSWMGMENNEQFF. In DNA, the CDR3 is TGTGCCAGCAGTTGGATGGGTATGGAGAACAATGAGCAGTTCTTC.

This clonotype was counted many times. The V gene is TRBV5-1, the J gene TRBJ2-5, with D hard to call. The germline CDR1 and CDR2 sequences are SGHRS and YFSETQ. This CDR3 comprises 14 residues. V lost 2 bases and J lost 1, with 9 bases in between. Here the CDR3 reads CASSLSSSQETQYF. The CDR3, as DNA: TGCGCCAGCAGCTTAAGTTCCAGCCAAGAGACCCAGTACTTC.

This clonotype has more than one count but fewer than ten. One base away lies a much larger clone, so this may be a sequencing read error. The V gene is TRBV5-1, the J gene TRBJ2-1; unclear D gene. Germline values: CDR1 SGHRS, CDR2 YFSETQ. The CDR3 has 14 amino acids. Deletions cut 7 bases from V and 1 base from J, with 12 bases between. The CDR3 loop is CASGSLFSYNEQFF. The DNA of the CDR3 is TGCGCCAGCGGCAGCCTCTTTTCCTACAATGAGCAGTTCTTC.

This clonotype was picked up many times. The chain employs TRBV6-1 and TRBJ2-5, with 7 positions matching TRBD1. Germline V CDR1 and CDR2: MNHNS, SASEGT. The V and J ends lost 6 bases and 2 bases, in that order; junction bases with no gene match: 9. The CDR3 loop spans 15 amino acids. The chain's CDR3 is CASSLRGLRQETQYF. CDR3 nucleotides: TGTGCCAGCAGCCTCAGGGGGTTGCGACAAGAGACCCAGTACTTC.

The sample holds many counts of this clonotype. The rearrangement joins TRBV7-9 to TRBJ2-1, with unresolved D. V lost 0 bases to trimming and J lost 8 bases, with 5 bases between them. From germline, CDR1 is SEHNR and CDR2 FQNEAQ (reference sequence). This CDR3 is 12 amino acids long. CDR3 in amino acids: CASSLAWDEQFF. Written as DNA, the CDR3 is TGTGCCAGCAGCTTAGCTTGGGATGAGCAGTTCTTC.

This clonotype was observed at least ten times. The chain carries TRBV5-5 and TRBJ1-5; D is unclear. CDR1 SGHKS and CDR2 YYEKEE come from the germline V gene (reference sequence). This CDR3 is built from 14 residues. Trimming took 2 bases from V and 0 from J, leaving 6 bases between them. This CDR3 is CASSLGSSNQPQHF. The CDR3 DNA reads TGTGCCAGCAGCTTAGGAAGTAGCAATCAGCCCCAGCATTTT.

This clonotype was counted many times. The chain combines TRBV3-1 with TRBJ2-1, with 10 bases identical to TRBD1. Unmatched junction bases numbered 10, after V lost 5 bases and J lost 9 bases. Germline CDR1 and CDR2: LGHDT and YNNKEL (reference sequence). The CDR3 length is 15 residues. CDR3 in DNA: TGTGCCAGCAGCGTCCCGGGACAGGGGTCGAGTGAGCAGTTCTTC. As protein: CASSVPGQGSSEQFF.

At least ten counts were recorded for this clonotype. The chain combines TRBV19 with TRBJ2-3; a possible D gene is TRBD2 (6 bases). The CDR3 is 14 amino acids. The V end was cut by 4 bases, the J end by 3 bases, with 11 bases between. CDR1 is LNHDA, CDR2 SQIVND, per germline (reference sequence). CDR3 sequence: CASSRGGSTDTQYF. Written as DNA, the CDR3 is TGTGCCAGTAGTAGGGGAGGATCTACAGATACGCAGTATTTT.

In this sample, this clonotype is medium-sized (0.01 to 0.1%). The V gene is TRBV20-1, the J gene TRBJ2-1, with TRBD2 matching 11 bases. The CDR3 runs 15 residues. CDR1 and CDR2 (germline): DFQATT, SNEGSKA (reference sequence). The CDR3 loop reads CRPHHLAGGPNEQFF. CDR3 sequence (DNA): TGCAGGCCCCACCATCTAGCGGGGGGACCCAATGAGCAGTTCTTC.

This clonotype was picked up many times. The V call is TRBV18, the J call TRBJ2-7; D is possibly TRBD1 (5 bases). Trimming took 2 bases from V and 1 from J, leaving 9 bases between them. CDR1 KGHSH and CDR2 LQKENI come from the germline V gene. CDR3 length: 14 residues. The CDR3 is CASSPNRHSYEQYF. The CDR3 nucleotides read TGTGCCAGCTCACCAAACAGGCATTCCTACGAGCAGTACTTC. Full variable domain (rest looked up from reference TRBV18 and TRBJ2-7): NAGVMQNPRHLVRRRGQEARLRCSPMKGHSHVYWYRQLPEEGLKFMVYLQKENIIDESGMPKERFSAEFPKEGPSILRIQQVVRGDSAAYFCASSPNRHSYEQYFGPGTRLTVT.

In its sample, this clonotype was seen a few times. At one boundary the junction diverges from the germline segment, which might be a read error. The chain joins TRBV20-1 to TRBJ2-5, with D perhaps given as TRBD1 or TRBD2 (5 bases each). Germline CDR1 is DFQATT and CDR2 is SNEGSKA (reference sequence). The CDR3 consists of 13 residues. The DNA of the CDR3 is TGCAGTGCCCTACCCGGGGCTCAAGAGGCCCAGTACTTC. Its translation is CSALPGAQEAQYF.

This clonotype was recorded at least ten times. The chain carries TRBV12-3 or TRBV12-4 and TRBJ1-5; 7 bases map to TRBD1. The CDR3 runs 15 residues. The junction had 5 bases not matched to a gene; V was cut back by 6 bases and J by 0 bases. The CDR3 loop reads CASREGTVSNQPQHF. In DNA, the CDR3 is TGTGCCAGCAGGGAAGGGACAGTTAGCAATCAGCCCCAGCATTTT.

Regarding this clonotype: A much larger clone sits a single nucleotide away, making a read error possible. This rearrangement joins TRBV28 to TRBJ2-6; D is tentatively TRBD1 or TRBD2 (5 bases each). Germline V gives CDR1 MDHEN, CDR2 SYDVKM. The CDR3 extends over 12 amino acids. The CDR3: CAGRQGPNVLTF. CDR3 coding DNA: TGTGCCGGCAGGCAGGGACCCAACGTCCTGACTTTC.

This clonotype was recorded many times. The rearrangement joins TRBV20-1 to TRBJ1-1, with 8 bases aligning to TRBD1. The CDR3 contains 12 residues. Germline CDR1 and CDR2: DFQATT and SNEGSKA (reference sequence). Germline trimming cut 3 bases from V and 7 bases from J; bases unmatched to any gene: 4. CDR3 region: CSASRGLGEAFF. CDR3 coding DNA: TGCAGTGCTAGCAGGGGGCTTGGTGAAGCTTTCTTT.

This clonotype occurred a few times. One base away lies a much larger clone, so this may be a sequencing read error. This sequence joins TRBV7-9 and TRBJ1-2, with unresolved D. The CDR3 spans 12 residues. V lost 5 bases to trimming and J lost 4 bases, with 8 bases between them. Per the germline V gene, CDR1 is SEHNR and CDR2 is FQNEAQ (reference sequence). The CDR3 nucleotides are TGTGCCAGCAGCCTGACATCCTATGGCTACACCTTC. Translating it yields CASSLTSYGYTF. The whole variable domain, remainder taken from reference TRBV7-9 and TRBJ1-2, is DTGVSQNPRHKITKRGQNVTFRCDPISEHNRLYWYRQTLGQGPEFLTYFQNEAQLEKSRLLSDRFSAERPKGSFSTLEIQRTEQGDSAMYLCASSLTSYGYTFGSGTRLTVV.

This clonotype was seen at least ten times. V gene TRBV6-1 combines with J gene TRBJ2-3, with 8 bases lining up with TRBD2. Trimming cost V 5 bases and J 0 bases; bases outside gene matches: 7. CDR1 MNHNS and CDR2 SASEGT come from the germline V gene. The CDR3 sequence is 16 residues long. The CDR3, as DNA: TGTGCCAGCAGTATTCGCGGGGGGCCTAGCACAGATACGCAGTATTTT. This encodes CASSIRGGPSTDTQYF.

There are many counts of this clonotype. The junction departs from germline at one end; a sequencing error may be responsible. The rearrangement links TRBV11-2 to TRBJ1-4; TRBD1 aligns across 7 bases. The CDR3 covers 13 residues. Germline CDR1 reads SGHAT; CDR2 reads FQNNGV. CDR3 residues: CASSPGGDRVKLF. CDR3 in DNA: TGTGCCAGCAGTCCGGGGGGCGACAGGGTCAAATTGTTT.

This clonotype was seen only a few times. Being one base from a much bigger clone, this may be a read error. The rearrangement joins TRBV28 to TRBJ1-5; D uncertain. Germline-derived CDR1 and CDR2 are MDHEN and SYDVKM. The CDR3 has 14 amino acids. The CDR3 here is CAGSLHGEGQPQHF. CDR3 DNA: TGTGCCGGCAGCCTTCACGGGGAAGGGCAGCCCCAGCATTTT.

Regarding this clonotype: Since a much larger clone is just one base distant, this may be a read error. The chain joins TRBV29-1 to TRBJ2-1; a weak D match, TRBD1 (6 bases). V lost 7 bases and J lost 7, with 17 bases in between. Germline CDR1 SQVTM, CDR2 ANQGSEA. This CDR3 contains 13 residues. Here the CDR3 DNA reads TGCAGCGCTGCGAGGGGCAGGGGTAATGAGCAGTTCTTC. This gives the protein CSAARGRGNEQFF.